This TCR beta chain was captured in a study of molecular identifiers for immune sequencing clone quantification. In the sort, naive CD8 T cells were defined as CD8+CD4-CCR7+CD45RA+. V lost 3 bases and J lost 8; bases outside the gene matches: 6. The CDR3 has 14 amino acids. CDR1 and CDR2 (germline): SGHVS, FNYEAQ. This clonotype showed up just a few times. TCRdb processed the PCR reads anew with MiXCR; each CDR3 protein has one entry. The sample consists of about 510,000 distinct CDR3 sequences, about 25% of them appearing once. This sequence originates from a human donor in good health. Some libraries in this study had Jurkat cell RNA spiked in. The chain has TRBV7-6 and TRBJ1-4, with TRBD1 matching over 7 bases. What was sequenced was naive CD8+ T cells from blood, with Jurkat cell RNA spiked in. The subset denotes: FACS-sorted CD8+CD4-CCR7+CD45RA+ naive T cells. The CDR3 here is CASSFWQGEEKLFF. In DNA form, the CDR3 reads TGTGCCAGCAGCTTTTGGCAGGGGGAGGAAAAACTGTTTTTT.